This TCR beta chain originates from a study of T-cell memory formation after mild COVID-19. General study results and limits: Clones contracting over day 15 to 85 were CD4/CD8 balanced, with later expanders leaning CD4+. Among contracting clones, CD4+ were mainly CM/EM and CD8+ enriched in EMRA. Pre-infection memory harbored some responding clones, suggesting cross-reactive memory joined.

A few counts support this clonotype. What it recognizes is unknown. Each CDR3 protein gets one entry after TCRdb re-called the 5' RACE reads with MiXCR. The sample includes a few hundred thousand distinct CDR3 sequences, around 20% of them seen just once. Germline V CDR1 and CDR2: SGHRS, YFSETQ. CDR3 size: 13 residues. Between the trimmed V and J ends, which lost 4 bases and 6 bases, there was a span of 13 bases. The sequencing input was PBMCs or a T cell subset sorted from them (not recorded which). The chain recombines TRBV5-1 with TRBJ1-2; D perhaps matches TRBD1 (5 bases). The receptor was isolated from a young man who had mild COVID-19 (a few samples of this study predate the infection). Cell type and time point are not known. The CDR3 reads CASSLTGGDGYTF. The CDR3 DNA is TGCGCCAGCAGCCTCACGGGAGGGGATGGCTACACCTTC.